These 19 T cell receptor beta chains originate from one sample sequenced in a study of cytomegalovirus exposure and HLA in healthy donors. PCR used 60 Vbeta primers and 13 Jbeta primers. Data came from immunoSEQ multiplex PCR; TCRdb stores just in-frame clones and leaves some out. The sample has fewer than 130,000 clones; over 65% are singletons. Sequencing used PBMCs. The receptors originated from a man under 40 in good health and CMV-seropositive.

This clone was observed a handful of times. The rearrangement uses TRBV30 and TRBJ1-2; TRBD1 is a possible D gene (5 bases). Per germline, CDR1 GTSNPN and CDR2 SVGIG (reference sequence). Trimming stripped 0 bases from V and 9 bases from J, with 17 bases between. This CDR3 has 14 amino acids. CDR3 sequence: CAWSVTRAPPSYTF. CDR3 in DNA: TGTGCCTGGAGTGTAACCAGGGCCCCTCCGAGCTACACCTTC.

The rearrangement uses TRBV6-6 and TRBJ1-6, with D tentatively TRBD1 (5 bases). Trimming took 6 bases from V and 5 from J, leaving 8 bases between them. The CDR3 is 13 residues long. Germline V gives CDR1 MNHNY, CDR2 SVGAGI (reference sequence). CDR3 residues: CASRSRDNSPLHF. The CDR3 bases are TGTGCCAGCAGGTCCAGGGATAATTCACCCCTCCACTTT.

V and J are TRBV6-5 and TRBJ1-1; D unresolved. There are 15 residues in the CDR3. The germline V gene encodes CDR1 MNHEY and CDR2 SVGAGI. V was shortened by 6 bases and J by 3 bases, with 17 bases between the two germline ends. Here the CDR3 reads CASSRRNLGDTEAFF. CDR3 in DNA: TGTGCCAGCAGCCGGCGGAACCTAGGCGACACTGAAGCTTTCTTT.

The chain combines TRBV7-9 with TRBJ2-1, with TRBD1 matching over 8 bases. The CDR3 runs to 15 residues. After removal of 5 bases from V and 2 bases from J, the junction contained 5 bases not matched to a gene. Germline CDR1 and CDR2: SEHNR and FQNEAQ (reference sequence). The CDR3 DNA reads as TGTGCCAGCAGCCCCAGACAGGGGACCTACAATGAGCAGTTCTTC. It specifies CASSPRQGTYNEQFF.

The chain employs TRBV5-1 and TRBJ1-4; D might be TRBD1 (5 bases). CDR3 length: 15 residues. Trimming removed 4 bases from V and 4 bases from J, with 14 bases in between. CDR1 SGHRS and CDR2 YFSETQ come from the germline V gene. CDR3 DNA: TGCGCCAGCAGCAAGCTCGGGGGGATTAATGAAAAACTGTTTTTT. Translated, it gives CASSKLGGINEKLFF.

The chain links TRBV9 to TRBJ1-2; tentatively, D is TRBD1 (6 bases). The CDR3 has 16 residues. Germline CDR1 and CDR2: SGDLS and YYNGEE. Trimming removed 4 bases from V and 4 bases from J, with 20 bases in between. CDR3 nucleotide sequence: TGTGCCAGCAGCACCCTGGACAGAGATTCTCCCTATGGCTACACCTTC. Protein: CASSTLDRDSPYGYTF.

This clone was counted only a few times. The CDR3: CASSLQAYANTGELFF. CDR3 in DNA: TGTGCCAGCAGTTTACAAGCGTACGCGAACACCGGGGAGCTGTTTTTT. The V gene is TRBV27, the J gene TRBJ2-2; D not certain. The germline CDR1 and CDR2 sequences are MNHEY and SMNVEV (reference sequence). The CDR3 length is 16 residues. With 2 bases removed from V and 0 bases from J, the gap between germline ends came to 10 bases.

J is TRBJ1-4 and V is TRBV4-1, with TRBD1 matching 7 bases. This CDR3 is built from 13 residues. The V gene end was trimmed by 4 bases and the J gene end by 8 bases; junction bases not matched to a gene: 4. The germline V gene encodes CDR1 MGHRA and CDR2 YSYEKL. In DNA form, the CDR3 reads TGCGCCAGCAGCCGGGACAGTGAAGAAAAACTGTTTTTT. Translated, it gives CASSRDSEEKLFF.

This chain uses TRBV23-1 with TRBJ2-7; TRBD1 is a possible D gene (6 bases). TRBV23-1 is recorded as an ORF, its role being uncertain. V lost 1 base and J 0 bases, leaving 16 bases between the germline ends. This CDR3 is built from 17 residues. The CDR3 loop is CASSQFQGRQSSYEQYF. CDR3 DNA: TGCGCCAGCAGTCAATTCCAGGGGCGACAGAGCTCCTACGAGCAGTACTTC.

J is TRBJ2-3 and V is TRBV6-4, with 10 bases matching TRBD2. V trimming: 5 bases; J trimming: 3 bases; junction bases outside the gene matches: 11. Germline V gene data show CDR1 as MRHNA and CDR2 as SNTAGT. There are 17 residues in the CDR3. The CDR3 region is CASSRHSGGAGTDTQYF. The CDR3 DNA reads TGTGCCAGCAGTAGACACAGCGGGGGGGCCGGTACAGATACGCAGTATTTT.

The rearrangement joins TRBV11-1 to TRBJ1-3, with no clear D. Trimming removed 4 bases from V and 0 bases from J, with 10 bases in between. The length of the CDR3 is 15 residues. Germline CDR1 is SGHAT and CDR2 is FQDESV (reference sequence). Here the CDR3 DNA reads TGTGCCAGCAGCTCCGGGGTCCTCTCTGGAAACACCATATATTTT. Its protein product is CASSSGVLSGNTIYF.

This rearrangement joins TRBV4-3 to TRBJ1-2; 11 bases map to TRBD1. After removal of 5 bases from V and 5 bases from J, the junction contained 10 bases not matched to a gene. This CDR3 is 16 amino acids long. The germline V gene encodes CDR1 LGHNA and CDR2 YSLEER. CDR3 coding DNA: TGCGCCAGCAGCGAAGGAGGACAGGGGGCACCTTATGGCTACACCTTC. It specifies CASSEGGQGAPYGYTF.

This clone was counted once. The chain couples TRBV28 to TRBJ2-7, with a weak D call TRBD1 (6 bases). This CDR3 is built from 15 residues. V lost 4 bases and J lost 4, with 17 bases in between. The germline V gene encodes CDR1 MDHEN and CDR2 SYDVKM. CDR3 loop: CASSSPGRGRYEQYF. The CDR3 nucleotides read TGTGCCAGCAGTTCCCCCGGCAGGGGAAGGTACGAGCAGTACTTC. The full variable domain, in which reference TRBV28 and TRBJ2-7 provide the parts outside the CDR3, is DVKVTQSSRYLVKRTGEKVFLECVQDMDHENMFWYRQDPGLGLRLIYFSYDVKMKEKGDIPEGYSVSREKKERFSLILESASTNQTSMYLCASSSPGRGRYEQYFGPGTRLTVT.

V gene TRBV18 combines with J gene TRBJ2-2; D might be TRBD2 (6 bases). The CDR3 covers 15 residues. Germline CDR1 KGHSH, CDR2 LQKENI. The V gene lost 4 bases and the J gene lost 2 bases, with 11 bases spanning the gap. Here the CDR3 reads CASSHRDSNTGELFF. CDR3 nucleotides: TGTGCCAGCTCACACCGGGACTCTAACACCGGGGAGCTGTTTTTT.

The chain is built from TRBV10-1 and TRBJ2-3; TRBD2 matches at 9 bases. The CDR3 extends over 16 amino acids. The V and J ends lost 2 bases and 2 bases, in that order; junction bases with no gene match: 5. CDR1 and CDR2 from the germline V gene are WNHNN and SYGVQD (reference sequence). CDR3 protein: CASSEIPSGITDTQYF. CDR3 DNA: TGCGCCAGCAGTGAGATTCCTAGCGGGATCACAGATACGCAGTATTTT.

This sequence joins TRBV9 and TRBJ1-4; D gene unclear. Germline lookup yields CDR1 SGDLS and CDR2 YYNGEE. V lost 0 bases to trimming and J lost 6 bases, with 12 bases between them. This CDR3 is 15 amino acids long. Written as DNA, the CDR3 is TGTGCCAGCAGCGTAGGGATTCTCGGGGATGAAAAACTGTTTTTT. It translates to CASSVGILGDEKLFF.

The CDR3 sequence: CASSAGHQNTEAFF. The CDR3 bases are TGTGCCAGCAGCGCGGGACACCAGAACACTGAAGCTTTCTTT. The chain recombines TRBV9 with TRBJ1-1, with D maybe TRBD1 (6 bases). Trimming removed 3 bases from V and 1 base from J, with 10 bases in between. Germline V gene data show CDR1 as SGDLS and CDR2 as YYNGEE. CDR3 size: 14 residues.

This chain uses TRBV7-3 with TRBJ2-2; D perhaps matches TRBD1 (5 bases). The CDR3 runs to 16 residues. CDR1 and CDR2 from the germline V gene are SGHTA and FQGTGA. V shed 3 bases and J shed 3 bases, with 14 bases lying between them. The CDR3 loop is CASSLITAGYTGELFF. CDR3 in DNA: TGTGCCAGCAGCTTGATTACGGCAGGGTACACCGGGGAGCTGTTTTTT.

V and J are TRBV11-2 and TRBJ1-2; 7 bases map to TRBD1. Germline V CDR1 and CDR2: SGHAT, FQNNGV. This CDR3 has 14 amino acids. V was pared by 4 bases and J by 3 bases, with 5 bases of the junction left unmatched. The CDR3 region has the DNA TGTGCCAGCAGCTCCCGGGACAGACACTATGGCTACACCTTC. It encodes CASSSRDRHYGYTF.